This T cell receptor beta chain originates from a study of cytomegalovirus exposure and HLA in healthy donors. Study information: T cells numbering around 190 million yielded more than 95 million unique TCR beta sequences in an earlier analysis.

Points from the study as a whole: Later on, an analysis showed TCR association rates differing by HLA locus, with DRB1 the most and HLA-C the fewest. The study labeled fewer than 200 TCR beta chains cytomegalovirus-associated.

This PCR relied on a set of 60 Vbeta primers and 13 Jbeta primers. Repertoires were generated with immunoSEQ multiplex PCR, while TCRdb's copy carries only in-frame clones and drops some. The profile shows over 100,000 clones, 69% of them singletons. The CDR3 spans 15 residues. Germline CDR1 reads MNHNY; CDR2 reads SVGAGI (reference sequence). J lost 7 bases, V lost 5 bases, and 10 bases had no gene match. To note about this clone: As yet, its antigen is unknown.

V and J are TRBV6-6 and TRBJ1-4; 7 bases fit TRBD1. The receptor's source is a woman in her 70s in good health and CMV-seropositive. The material sequenced was PBMCs. The CDR3 sequence is CASSGTVVRFEKLFF. CDR3 DNA: TGTGCCAGCAGTGGGACAGTGGTTAGATTTGAAAAACTGTTTTTT.